The T cell receptor beta chain under discussion was sequenced for a study of OX40 agonist ivuxolimab in advanced cancers. The overall study: Ivuxolimab, an agonistic anti-OX40 (CD134) antibody, was given to patients.

The germline V and J ends were trimmed by 7 bases and 5 bases, with 17 bases remaining between them. The CDR3 loop spans 14 amino acids. Germline V gene lookup returns CDR1 SNHLY and CDR2 FYNNEI. Profiling relied on immunoSEQ multiplex PCR, and the TCRdb table lists in-frame clones only, not all of them. This sample has about 64,000 clones, with approximately 80% found just once. This clone was seen only once. Its antigen is currently unknown. Regarding the study as a whole: Low normalized T-cell clonal expansion was additionally recorded for some nonresponders. There were, on average, more expanded clones in CD8+ T cells than in CD4+.

This chain uses TRBV2 with TRBJ2-5; tentative D call: TRBD1 (6 bases). This clonotype was obtained from an adult with an advanced solid tumor such as melanoma, head and neck, liver or kidney cancer. The sample here was CD4+ or CD8+ T cells sorted from blood, taken in a trial of the OX40 agonist ivuxolimab. The CDR3 protein is CASTRGAAGETQYF. In DNA form, the CDR3 reads TGTGCCAGCACCAGGGGCGCCGCGGGTGAGACCCAGTACTTC.